The TCR beta chain under discussion was sequenced for a study of blood T cell repertoires in COVID-19 (dated by TCRdb to 2020 to 2022). Turning to the overall study: The collaborator samples originated in the United States, Italy and Spain and spanned the acute and convalescent phases of COVID-19. The material from the prospective study consisted of cDNA or gDNA derived from T cells, B-cell-depleted T cells, or PBMCs. Subjects who had been exposed to COVID-19, were actively infected with it, or had recovered from it provided the deeply sampled blood TCRbeta repertoires that made up the dataset. HLA class I and class II types, where available, came from metadata supplied by the sample provider rather than from assay-based typing. The samples were drawn from the first 160 participants of the ongoing ImmuneRACE study and from under 1,500 subjects provided by 6 global collaborators. The repertoires were released in a freely available public database meant as a resource for research on the immune response to SARS-CoV-2. Sample metadata almost always included a de-identified subject ID, COVID-19 status, age in years and sex. General findings and caveats noted by the study authors: The amount of clinical and demographic metadata varied by source and participant and was provided uncurated.

The immunoSEQ Assay, a bias-controlled multiplex PCR, was used to amplify TCRbeta CDR3 regions from genomic DNA. The paper's data handling went like this. Nucleated cell counts per sample were estimated from amplification of reference gene primers within the assay. To quantify the absolute abundance of each unique TCRbeta CDR3 rearrangement, sequence reads were collapsed and filtered. For each sample, productive Simpson clonality was calculated as the square root of Simpson's diversity index across productive rearrangements. TCRdb stores this immuneACCESS table with in-frame sequences only. Part of the clones is absent; in the studies checked, under half of the shortfall reflects unresolved V genes, and no reason is known for the rest. Clone size and V and J calls were adopted from that table, with D and trimming inferred from the DNA. This sample is represented by about 400,000 clones; approximately 85% of them were singletons. Approximately 2.1% of the sample lies in the top ten.

Enrolling through a virtual design, the prospective study's participants ranged in age from roughly 18 to 95 years and lived across 20 to 30 United States geographic areas. In the prospective study, participants were assigned to cohorts based on the clinical history participants reported in a screening survey and a study questionnaire. In the prospective study, mobile phlebotomists collected whole blood, serum and a nasopharyngeal or oropharyngeal swab from each participant. Over an approximately 2-month period, participants in the prospective study had the option of providing additional blood draws and questionnaires. Before DNA extraction, prospective study blood samples were shipped either frozen or at room temperature. The junction carries 6 bases between V and J, which are trimmed by 3 bases and 1 base respectively. From the cysteine through the phenylalanine, the CDR3 covers 13 amino acids. Only CDR3 DNA remains: 39 bases, in frame from the first base.

About this clone itself: Its cognate antigen has yet to be identified. There are no base qualities to consult, and no much larger clone falls within one base. Additional DNA sequences in this sample encode the identical CDR3.

The sequenced material came from PBMCs or T cells enriched from blood (not recorded which). The sequence is built from TRBV12-3 or TRBV12-4 and TRBJ1-2, with an unclear D gene assignment. The clonotype originates from a middle-aged woman with acute COVID-19. The DNA sequence is given as TGTGCCAGCAGTTTTAGCGGTAACTATGGCTACACCTTC. This sequence encodes CASSFSGNYGYTF.